This TCR beta chain appears in the sequencing data of a study of technical replicates of blood from a handful of donors. Only in-frame clones appear in the TCRdb table, and some are missing; sequencing was by immunoSEQ multiplex PCR. The sample contains some 71,000 clones, around 97% of which appear only once. This CDR3 has 15 amino acids. CDR1 SGHKS and CDR2 YYEKEE come from the germline V gene (reference sequence). J was trimmed by 2 bases and V by 1 base; bases with no gene match: 3. Specimen: T cells isolated from PBMCs. The V gene is TRBV5-5, the J gene TRBJ1-5, with 7 bases fitting TRBD1. The TCR was taken from a human donor in good health. CDR3 loop: CASSLKGGGNQPQHF. CDR3 DNA sequence: TGTGCCAGCAGCTTGAAAGGGGGCGGCAATCAGCCCCAGCATTTT.